These 27 T cell receptor beta chains share one sample of origin, sequenced in a study of ipilimumab plus nivolumab after autologous stem cell transplantation. The repertoire was sequenced with immunoSEQ multiplex PCR; TCRdb's copy has only in-frame clones and lacks some. The sample consists of fewer than 85,000 clones, about 83% of them appearing once. Sequencing was performed on PBMCs, taken in a trial of ipilimumab plus nivolumab as post-transplant consolidation. These receptor sequences come from a male donor with diffuse large B-cell lymphoma.

V usage is TRBV5-1 and J usage is TRBJ2-7, with D possibly TRBD1 on 5 matching bases. This CDR3 spans 14 amino acids. Looked up from germline, CDR1 is SGHRS and CDR2 is YFSETQ. V lost 0 bases and J lost 4, with 11 bases in between. CDR3 DNA sequence: TGCGCCAGCAGCTTGGAGTATAGGGGATACGAGCAGTACTTC. It yields the protein CASSLEYRGYEQYF.

J is TRBJ2-6 and V is TRBV25-1, with D unresolved. Between the trimmed V and J ends, which lost 10 bases and 0 bases, there was a span of 7 bases. The CDR3 totals 13 residues. Germline CDR1 is MGHDK and CDR2 is SYGVNS. In DNA, the CDR3 is TGTGCCACCCGTAACTCTGGGGCCAACGTCCTGACTTTC. This codes for CATRNSGANVLTF. The complete variable domain, with remaining parts taken from reference TRBV25-1 and TRBJ2-6, reads EADIYQTPRYLVIGTGKKITLECSQTMGHDKMYWYQQDPGMELHLIHYSYGVNSTEKGDLSSESTVSRIRTEHFPLTLESARPSHTSQYLCATRNSGANVLTFGAGSRLTVL.

The J gene is TRBJ2-1, the V gene TRBV27; 8 bases agree with TRBD1. The V segment lost 6 bases and the J segment 6 bases; nucleotides outside the gene matches: 16. Germline CDR1 reads MNHEY; CDR2 reads SMNVEV (reference sequence). This CDR3 is built from 17 residues. CDR3: CASRGHVGDRSPNEQFF. CDR3 nucleotides: TGTGCCAGCAGAGGACACGTCGGGGACAGGTCCCCCAATGAGCAGTTCTTC.

The chain links TRBV5-4 to TRBJ2-3; 8 bases map to TRBD2. Germline lookup yields CDR1 SGHNT and CDR2 YYREEE (reference sequence). V was clipped by 4 bases and J by 6 bases; unmatched bases: 13. The CDR3 totals 16 residues. In DNA, the CDR3 is TGTGCCAGCAGCCCCGCCGGGGGCGGGGGGAAGGATACGCAGTATTTT. As protein: CASSPAGGGGKDTQYF.

This clone occurred a few times. The chain is built from TRBV7-9 and TRBJ1-5; no firm D call. The CDR3 totals 13 residues. Trimming took off 5 bases at V and 2 bases at J, with 7 bases between the two ends. CDR1 is SEHNR, CDR2 FQNEAQ, per germline (reference sequence). This CDR3 is CASSQDGNQPQHF. The CDR3 DNA is TGTGCCAGCAGCCAAGATGGCAATCAGCCCCAGCATTTT.

The chain links TRBV10-3 to TRBJ1-3; D is perhaps TRBD1 (5 bases). In germline, CDR1 is ENHRY, CDR2 SYGVKD. The CDR3 has 14 amino acids. V was clipped by 7 bases and J by 2 bases, with 12 bases between them. The CDR3 is CAIMGTTTGNTIYF. The CDR3 coding sequence is TGTGCCATCATGGGGACCACGACTGGAAACACCATATATTTT.

The V call is TRBV30, the J call TRBJ2-5; TRBD2 agrees at 10 bases. Trimming cost V 5 bases and J 3 bases; bases outside gene matches: 3. Germline CDR1 and CDR2: GTSNPN and SVGIG (reference sequence). The CDR3 covers 13 residues. CDR3 in DNA: TGTGCCTGGGGAGGGACTAGCGAAGAGACCCAGTACTTC. Translating it yields CAWGGTSEETQYF.

V gene TRBV5-1 combines with J gene TRBJ2-1; 7 bases map to TRBD2. CDR3 length: 15 amino acids. The germline V gene has CDR1 SGHRS and CDR2 YFSETQ. With V trimmed by 0 bases and J by 4 bases, 4 bases remained unmatched. The CDR3 nucleotides are TGCGCCAGCAGCTTGGAAGCGGGAAATTACAATGAGCAGTTCTTC. The encoded protein is CASSLEAGNYNEQFF.

The chain is built from TRBV9 and TRBJ1-4; 9 bases map to TRBD1. From germline, CDR1 is SGDLS and CDR2 YYNGEE. The CDR3 has 15 amino acids. Trimming took 3 bases from V and 5 from J; bases not matched to a gene: 5. The CDR3 DNA reads as TGTGCCAGCAGCGCCCGACAGGGGGAAAATGAAAAACTGTTTTTT. As protein: CASSARQGENEKLFF.

This clone was seen only once. V is TRBV29-1 and J is TRBJ1-3; no definite D call. The CDR3 length is 14 residues. The V gene lost 4 bases and the J gene lost 0 bases, with 10 bases spanning the gap. CDR1 and CDR2 (germline): SQVTM, ANQGSEA. The CDR3 DNA sequence: TGCAGCGTTGCTCGGGGTGGCTCTGGAAACACCATATATTTT. This codes for CSVARGGSGNTIYF. The full variable domain, its missing parts supplied by reference TRBV29-1 and TRBJ1-3, is SAVISQKPSRDICQRGTSLTIQCQVDSQVTMMFWYRQQPGQSLTLIATANQGSEATYESGFVIDKFPISRPNLTFSTLTVSNMSPEDSSIYLCSVARGGSGNTIYFGEGSWLTVV.

The rearrangement uses TRBV4-2 and TRBJ2-3; D is ambiguous. The ends were cut back, 3 bases at V and 7 bases at J, with 11 bases in the middle. This CDR3 contains 13 residues. Germline V gene sequence: CDR1 LGHNA, CDR2 YNFKEQ. CDR3 loop: CASSQTTTNTQYF. CDR3 coding DNA: TGTGCCAGCAGCCAGACCACTACTAATACGCAGTATTTT.

This chain connects TRBV27 to TRBJ2-7, with 11 bases matching TRBD2. The ends lost 5 bases at V and 4 bases at J; junction bases unmatched: 10. Per germline, CDR1 MNHEY and CDR2 SMNVEV (reference sequence). CDR3 length: 16 residues. DNA of the CDR3: TGTGCCAGCAGTAGGACCCATAGCGGGGGGGTGTACGAGCAGTACTTC. Translating it yields CASSRTHSGGVYEQYF.

The chain uses TRBV6-1 and TRBJ1-2; D uncertain. The V gene's germline CDR1 is MNHNS and CDR2 SASEGT. V lost 2 bases to trimming and J lost 7 bases, with 14 bases between them. This CDR3 contains 14 residues. CDR3 DNA sequence: TGTGCCAGCAGTGAATCCCTTCTCGGGGTTGGCTACACCTTC. It is translated as CASSESLLGVGYTF.

The chain combines TRBV7-6 with TRBJ2-5, with D hard to call. V was cut by 3 bases and J by 7 bases, with 9 bases left in between. Germline V CDR1 and CDR2: SGHVS, FNYEAQ. The CDR3 has 12 amino acids. As DNA, the CDR3 is TGTGCCAGCAGCTTCTTCGAAGCGACCCAGTACTTC. Translation: CASSFFEATQYF.

This clone occurred once. The chain carries TRBV19 and TRBJ1-5; 7 positions match TRBD1. There are 21 residues in the CDR3. CDR1 is LNHDA, CDR2 SQIVND, per germline (reference sequence). V lost 2 bases and J lost 2; bases outside the gene matches: 21. The CDR3 spells CASSIWEIGGGSLGGNQPQHF. The CDR3 DNA follows: TGTGCCAGTAGTATATGGGAAATCGGAGGGGGCTCTTTGGGTGGCAATCAGCCCCAGCATTTT. Combining the CDR3 with reference TRBV19 and TRBJ1-5 gives the whole variable domain DGGITQSPKYLFRKEGQNVTLSCEQNLNHDAMYWYRQDPGQGLRLIYYSQIVNDFQKGDIAEGYSVSREKKESFPLTVTSAQKNPTAFYLCASSIWEIGGGSLGGNQPQHFGDGTRLSIL.

This rearrangement joins TRBV6-5 to TRBJ2-5, with D hard to call. CDR3 length: 13 residues. Trimming pared 11 bases from V and 3 bases from J, leaving 16 bases between. Germline-derived CDR1 and CDR2 are MNHEY and SVGAGI. In DNA form, the CDR3 reads TGTGCCGTAAGAGCTGAGGTTGAAGAGACCCAGTACTTC. It translates to CAVRAEVEETQYF.

CDR3 bases: TGTGCCAGCAGTTTGGGACAGGAGAATTCACCCCTCCACTTT. Amino acid sequence: CASSLGQENSPLHF. V usage is TRBV6-5 and J usage is TRBJ1-6, with TRBD1 matching 8 bases. CDR3 length equals 14 residues. V shed 4 bases, J shed 7 bases, and the junction held 3 bases outside the gene matches. Germline assignment: CDR1 MNHEY and CDR2 SVGAGI.

V and J are TRBV7-2 and TRBJ2-5, with 10 bases lining up with TRBD2. The germline CDR1 and CDR2 sequences are SGHTA and FQGNSA. The CDR3 contains 15 residues. The V gene end was trimmed by 7 bases and the J gene end by 5 bases; junction bases not matched to a gene: 10. CDR3 residues: CASTTQSGGAETQYF. The CDR3 DNA follows: TGTGCCAGCACCACCCAAAGCGGGGGGGCGGAGACCCAGTACTTC.

The chain uses TRBV7-9 and TRBJ2-7; perhaps TRBD1 as D (6 bases). Trimming shortened V by 5 bases and J by 2 bases, and 10 bases separated the two germline ends. In germline, CDR1 is SEHNR, CDR2 FQNEAQ (reference sequence). The CDR3 totals 13 residues. The CDR3 DNA follows: TGTGCCAGCAGCACCAGGGGTACCTACGAGCAGTACTTC. Residues: CASSTRGTYEQYF.

The chain couples TRBV15 to TRBJ2-2, with 12 nucleotides matching TRBD2. V gave up 0 bases and J gave up 5 bases; unmatched junction bases: 4. Germline V gene data show CDR1 as LNHNV and CDR2 as YYDKDF (reference sequence). The CDR3 contains 17 residues. The CDR3: CATSREGTSGYTGELFF. For the CDR3, the DNA is TGTGCCACCAGCAGAGAAGGGACTAGCGGGTATACCGGGGAGCTGTTTTTT.

The chain has TRBV2 and TRBJ1-2; 7 bases fit TRBD1. With 8 bases clipped from V and 5 bases from J, the junction kept 5 bases outside the gene matches. The germline V gene has CDR1 SNHLY and CDR2 FYNNEI. The CDR3 runs 12 residues. The CDR3: CASGTDLYGYTF. The CDR3 region has the DNA TGTGCCAGCGGGACAGACTTGTATGGCTACACCTTC.

A single count supports this clone. V is TRBV2 and J is TRBJ1-2; D not certain. Between the trimmed V and J ends, which lost 3 bases and 8 bases, there was a span of 13 bases. Germline V gives CDR1 SNHLY, CDR2 FYNNEI. The CDR3 is 13 residues long. The CDR3 DNA sequence: TGTGCCAGCAGTGAGGTCCGGGCTGAGGGCTACACCTTC. Translating it yields CASSEVRAEGYTF. The entire variable domain, with the rest obtained from reference TRBV2 and TRBJ1-2, is as follows: EPEVTQTPSHQVTQMGQEVILRCVPISNHLYFYWYRQILGQKVEFLVSFYNNEISEKSEIFDDQFSVERPDGSNFTLKIRSTKLEDSAMYFCASSEVRAEGYTFGSGTRLTVV.

The chain carries TRBV6-6 and TRBJ1-2; tentatively, D is TRBD1 (6 bases). The germline CDR1 and CDR2 sequences are MNHNY and SVGAGI (reference sequence). The CDR3 totals 16 residues. Deletions cut 5 bases from V and 7 bases from J, with 23 bases between. CDR3 amino acids: CASSPRVGGTSGGYTF. The CDR3 nucleotides read TGTGCCAGCAGTCCTCGGGTAGGGGGAACATCAGGTGGCTACACCTTC.

J is TRBJ2-7 and V is TRBV7-8; D perhaps matches TRBD2 (5 bases). V was shortened by 3 bases and J by 3 bases, with 15 bases between the two germline ends. There are 15 residues in the CDR3. CDR1 is SGHVS, CDR2 FQNEAQ, per germline. CDR3 region: CASSFLEGVGYEQYF. CDR3 nucleotide sequence: TGTGCCAGCAGCTTTCTCGAGGGTGTGGGCTACGAGCAGTACTTC. The full variable domain, with the rest looked up from reference TRBV7-8 and TRBJ2-7, is GAGVSQSPRYKVAKRGQDVALRCDPISGHVSLFWYQQALGQGPEFLTYFQNEAQLDKSGLPSDRFFAERPEGSVSTLKIQRTQQEDSAVYLCASSFLEGVGYEQYFGPGTRLTVT.

V is TRBV7-9 and J is TRBJ1-3; D ambiguous. Germline V gives CDR1 SEHNR, CDR2 FQNEAQ (reference sequence). This CDR3 comprises 16 residues. V was cut by 0 bases and J by 2 bases, with 11 bases left in between. The chain's CDR3 is CASSLAQPLAGNTIYF. The DNA for the CDR3 is TGTGCCAGCAGCTTAGCGCAACCCCTGGCTGGAAACACCATATATTTT.

This clone occurred a few times. The CDR3 coding sequence is TGTGCCAGCAGCTTATTGAGGGGGGGAGATACGCAGTATTTT. Encoded protein: CASSLLRGGDTQYF. This rearrangement joins TRBV7-9 to TRBJ2-3; weak D call: TRBD2 (7 bases). The germline gives CDR1 SEHNR, CDR2 FQNEAQ (reference sequence). This CDR3 is built from 14 residues. Trimming cost V 2 bases and J 5 bases, with 11 bases left between them.

This clone was observed a single time. The chain links TRBV7-8 to TRBJ2-6; D may be TRBD1 (5 bases). With 5 bases removed from V and 0 bases from J, the gap between germline ends came to 11 bases. Per germline, CDR1 SGHVS and CDR2 FQNEAQ. The length of the CDR3 is 16 residues. The CDR3 coding sequence is TGTGCCAGCAGCCCAGACAGACGCTCTGGGGCCAACGTCCTGACTTTC. Its protein is CASSPDRRSGANVLTF.